A selection of T cell receptor beta chains follows, all from one sample in a study of blood T cell repertoires in COVID-19. Sequencing was performed with immunoSEQ multiplex PCR; in TCRdb, only in-frame clones are kept and a portion is missing. Found here are 150,000 to 200,000 clones, around 80% of them singletons; the top ten hold about 15%. Material: PBMCs or T cells enriched from blood (not recorded which). These receptors all come from a man aged 50 to 60 who had recovered from COVID-19. Each CDR3 is given with its conserved first and last residue. D genes are given only for firm matches.

j_gene	d_gene	v_gene	CDR3nt	CDR3aa
TRBJ1-1	.	TRBV5-1	TGCGCCAGCAGCTTCGGGCAGGGGAACACTGAAGCTTTCTTT	CASSFGQGNTEAFF
TRBJ2-2	.	TRBV2	TGTGCCGGAGGTGTTTTACAGAACACCGGGGAGCTGTTTTTT	CAGGVLQNTGELFF
TRBJ2-2	.	TRBV5-1	TGCGCCAGCAGCTGGACAGTCGTCGACACCGGGGAGCTGTTTTTT	CASSWTVVDTGELFF
TRBJ2-3	.	TRBV15	TGTGCCACCAGCAGAGAAAGCCAGGTTTTCGCCACAGATACGCAGTATTTT	CATSRESQVFATDTQYF
TRBJ1-1	TRBD1	TRBV6-5	TGTGCCAGCAGTTTCCGGACAGGAGGGACTGAAGCTTTCTTT	CASSFRTGGTEAFF
TRBJ1-2	.	TRBV12-3/TRBV12-4	TGTGCCAGCAGTCCTCGGTTCGACTATGGCTACACCTTC	CASSPRFDYGYTF
TRBJ2-7	TRBD1	TRBV5-1	TGCGCCAGCAGCTATACAGGGGACCGCGAGCAGTACTTC	CASSYTGDREQYF
TRBJ1-6	.	TRBV4-2	TGTGCCAGCAGCCGAGAAGACAGGAGCTCCTATAATTCACCCCTCCACTTT	CASSREDRSSYNSPLHF
TRBJ2-7	TRBD1	TRBV30	TGTGCCTGGAGTGTATGGCAGGGGGACTACGAGCAGTACTTC	CAWSVWQGDYEQYF
TRBJ1-4	TRBD1	TRBV5-1	TGCGCCAGCAGCTCAGGAGGACAGGGCAGGGAAAAACTGTTTTTT	CASSSGGQGREKLFF
TRBJ1-1	.	TRBV4-1	TGCGCCAGCAGCCAGATTACAGGTTTGAAAGCTTTCTTT	CASSQITGLKAFF
TRBJ1-1	.	TRBV29-1	TGCAGCGTTGCTGACTATGAAGCTTTCTTT	CSVADYEAFF
TRBJ1-5	.	TRBV3-1/TRBV3-2	TGTGCCAGCAGCCCGGAGGGGATACGGGGTCAGCCCCAGCATTTT	CASSPEGIRGQPQHF
TRBJ2-2	.	TRBV12-3/TRBV12-4	TGTGCCAGCAGCCCGTCTGGGGAGCTGTTTTTT	CASSPSGELFF
TRBJ1-1	.	TRBV5-6	TGTGCCAGCATCCCGGGGGGAGGTATGAACACTGAAGCTTTCTTT	CASIPGGGMNTEAFF
TRBJ2-7	.	TRBV4-1	TGCGCCAGCAGCCAAGTTGGGCGGCAGGGGGGCGAGCAGTACTTC	CASSQVGRQGGEQYF
TRBJ2-3	.	TRBV24-1	TGTGCCACCAGTGAGGGACTTACGCAGTATTTT	CATSEGLTQYF